The rows below give T cell receptor beta chains drawn from one sample of a study of cytomegalovirus exposure and HLA in healthy donors. TCRdb keeps only in-frame clones here, not all; method: immunoSEQ multiplex PCR. This sample has roughly 120,000 clones, with around 77% found just once. The sequenced sample was PBMCs. The origin of the receptors is a human donor in good health. The CDR3 runs from the conserved cysteine through the conserved F or W. The D gene is left open where the match is weak. Clone size is stated in some rows and not others, as once, few, many or a class when expanded.

TRBJ1-5 | TRBV28 | once | NA | CASTYGQNQPQHF | TGTGCCAGCACTTATGGGCAGAATCAGCCCCAGCATTTT
TRBJ2-3 | TRBV5-4 | NA | NA | CASSLVGGDTQYF | TGTGCCAGCAGCTTGGTGGGGGGAGATACGCAGTATTTT
TRBJ2-4 | TRBV5-1 | NA | NA | CASSPGHGSASLNRWYF | TGCGCCAGCAGCCCGGGACACGGGTCGGCTAGTCTGAATAGGTGGTACTTC
TRBJ2-7 | TRBV27 | few | NA | CASSFKAGRSYEQYF | TGTGCCAGCAGTTTCAAGGCAGGGAGGTCCTACGAGCAGTACTTC
TRBJ1-1 | TRBV28 | NA | NA | CASSLDSFNTEAFF | TGTGCCAGCAGTTTGGACTCTTTTAACACTGAAGCTTTCTTT
TRBJ2-1 | TRBV21-1 | NA | NA | CASSKERDRGYNEQFF | TGTGCCAGCAGCAAAGAGAGGGACAGGGGTTACAATGAGCAGTTCTTC
TRBJ2-1 | TRBV7-8 | NA | TRBD2 | CASSLVGGLLVGFNEQFF | TGTGCCAGCAGCTTAGTGGGGGGGTTACTAGTAGGGTTCAATGAGCAGTTCTTC
TRBJ1-1 | TRBV27 | NA | NA | CASSFGLNTEAFF | TGTGCCAGCAGTTTCGGGTTGAACACTGAAGCTTTCTTT
TRBJ2-7 | TRBV28 | NA | NA | CASTEGRYEQYF | TGTGCCAGCACCGAGGGCAGGTACGAGCAGTACTTC
TRBJ1-1 | TRBV2 | NA | TRBD1 | CASRLQGAAEAFF | TGTGCCAGCAGGTTGCAGGGGGCCGCTGAAGCTTTCTTT
TRBJ2-3 | TRBV19 | NA | TRBD2 | CASRTIAGGFTDTQYF | TGTGCCAGTAGGACAATAGCGGGAGGGTTCACAGATACGCAGTATTTT
TRBJ2-6 | TRBV7-6 | NA | NA | CASSLWRTGANVLTF | TGTGCCAGCAGCTTATGGAGAACTGGGGCCAACGTCCTGACTTTC
TRBJ2-6 | TRBV7-2 | NA | TRBD2 | CASSRRGEGLGSGANVLTF | TGTGCCAGCAGCCGGCGGGGGGAGGGATTGGGCTCTGGGGCCAACGTCCTGACTTTC
TRBJ2-7 | TRBV5-3 | NA | NA | CARSLKDRFAYEQYF | TGTGCCAGAAGCTTGAAAGACAGGTTTGCCTACGAGCAGTACTTC
TRBJ1-3 | TRBV5-1 | NA | NA | CASSLYEGTSGNTIYF | TGCGCCAGCAGCTTGTATGAGGGGACATCTGGAAACACCATATATTTT
TRBJ2-3 | TRBV7-6 | NA | NA | CASSLGRGASTDTQYF | TGTGCCAGCAGCCTAGGGCGCGGGGCTAGCACAGATACGCAGTATTTT
TRBJ2-7 | TRBV4-2 | NA | TRBD2 | CASSQYRTSEGLGDYYEQYF | TGTGCCAGCAGCCAGTATCGCACTAGCGAGGGCCTGGGGGACTACTACGAGCAGTACTTC
TRBJ2-3 | TRBV6-5 | NA | NA | CASSARDSLSDTQYF | TGTGCCAGCAGTGCGAGGGACTCCCTCAGCGATACGCAGTATTTT
TRBJ1-5 | TRBV6-5 | NA | NA | CASSTGRDQPQHF | TGTGCCAGCAGTACCGGGAGGGATCAGCCCCAGCATTTT
TRBJ2-7 | TRBV11-1 | once | NA | CASSLSGGNYEQYF | TGTGCCAGCAGCTTAAGTGGGGGGAACTACGAGCAGTACTTC
TRBJ2-7 | TRBV2 | few | NA | CASSDLGQSYEQYF | TGTGCCAGCAGTGATCTGGGCCAGTCCTACGAGCAGTACTTC
TRBJ1-4 | TRBV25-1 | NA | NA | CASSVYVEEEKLFF | TGTGCCAGCAGTGTGTACGTAGAGGAGGAAAAACTGTTTTTT
TRBJ2-5 | TRBV7-9 | NA | NA | CASSPVGAQETQYF | TGTGCCAGCAGCCCAGTCGGAGCGCAAGAGACCCAGTACTTC
TRBJ1-1 | TRBV28 | NA | NA | CASYAGLNTEAFF | TGTGCCAGCTACGCGGGCCTTAACACTGAAGCTTTCTTT
TRBJ2-1 | TRBV5-1 | NA | NA | CASSLGPGDGQFF | TGCGCCAGCAGCTTGGGGCCAGGGGATGGGCAGTTCTTC
TRBJ1-1 | TRBV7-8 | once | TRBD1 | CASSPEGGRGTEAFF | TGTGCCAGCAGCCCGGAAGGGGGCAGGGGCACTGAAGCTTTCTTT
TRBJ2-7 | TRBV5-8 | NA | NA | CASSHNVGLIGSYEQYF | TGTGCCAGCAGCCATAACGTGGGCCTGATTGGGTCCTACGAGCAGTACTTC
TRBJ2-1 | TRBV18 | NA | TRBD2 | CASSPPRGLAGLDSYNEQFF | TGTGCCAGCTCACCACCGAGGGGACTAGCGGGTCTAGACTCCTACAATGAGCAGTTCTTC
TRBJ2-1 | TRBV5-1 | NA | NA | CASSRSSGSAQSSYNEQFF | TGCGCCAGCAGCCGCTCATCCGGGTCGGCACAAAGCTCCTACAATGAGCAGTTCTTC
TRBJ2-1 | TRBV2 | once | TRBD2 | CASSDVNSGMNEQFF | TGTGCCAGCAGTGATGTTAATAGCGGGATGAATGAGCAGTTCTTC
TRBJ2-2 | TRBV28 | NA | TRBD1 | CASSLIGGADTGELFF | TGTGCCAGCAGTTTGATAGGGGGCGCAGACACCGGGGAGCTGTTTTTT
TRBJ2-1 | TRBV7-8 | NA | NA | CASSKTANSYNEQFF | TGTGCCAGCAGCAAGACTGCAAACTCCTACAATGAGCAGTTCTTC
TRBJ2-3 | TRBV2 | NA | NA | CASSAIDRVTDTQYF | TGTGCCAGCAGCGCAATTGACAGAGTCACAGATACGCAGTATTTT
TRBJ2-7 | TRBV18 | NA | TRBD1 | CASSPYQGVPSYEQYF | TGTGCCAGCTCACCCTATCAGGGGGTCCCTTCCTACGAGCAGTACTTC
TRBJ2-7 | TRBV13 | NA | NA | CASSPRPTLNYEQYF | TGTGCCAGCAGCCCCCGTCCGACACTCAACTACGAGCAGTACTTC
TRBJ2-7 | TRBV9 | NA | NA | CASSVGGPYEQYF | TGTGCCAGCAGCGTAGGAGGTCCCTACGAGCAGTACTTC
TRBJ1-5 | TRBV28 | once | NA | CASSSDSYINQPQHF | TGTGCCAGCAGCTCGGACAGCTACATTAATCAGCCCCAGCATTTT
TRBJ1-3 | TRBV6-6 | once | TRBD1 | CASSQDRAGNTIYF | TGTGCCAGCAGCCAGGACAGGGCCGGAAACACCATATATTTT
TRBJ2-3 | TRBV18 | NA | NA | CASSPNTLATQDTQYF | TGTGCCAGCTCACCAAACACCCTAGCGACTCAGGATACGCAGTATTTT
TRBJ2-5 | TRBV6-5 | NA | TRBD1 | CASSYARDRLEETQYF | TGTGCCAGCAGTTACGCTCGGGACAGACTCGAAGAGACCCAGTACTTC
TRBJ2-7 | TRBV19 | few | TRBD1 | CASRTGQGDLRQYF | TGTGCCAGTAGAACTGGACAGGGTGATTTAAGGCAGTACTTC
TRBJ2-6 | TRBV15 | NA | TRBD1 | CATSRGLTGGALGGANVLTF | TGTGCCACCAGCAGAGGCCTTACAGGGGGCGCGTTAGGTGGGGCCAACGTCCTGACTTTC
TRBJ2-7 | TRBV5-4 | NA | NA | CASSLVASYEQYF | TGTGCCAGCAGCTTGGTGGCTAGCTACGAGCAGTACTTC
TRBJ1-6 | TRBV5-8 | NA | NA | CASSFRTIESPLHF | TGTGCCAGCAGCTTCCGGACAATAGAATCACCCCTCCACTTT
TRBJ2-7 | TRBV18 | NA | TRBD1 | CASSPSGQFSYEQYF | TGTGCCAGCTCACCGTCGGGACAGTTTTCCTACGAGCAGTACTTC
TRBJ2-7 | TRBV28 | NA | NA | CATDEGVTGTYEQYF | TGTGCCACCGATGAGGGGGTTACGGGTACGTACGAGCAGTACTTC
TRBJ2-7 | TRBV19 | NA | NA | CASSVVGSYEQYF | TGTGCCAGTAGTGTGGTGGGGAGCTACGAGCAGTACTTC
TRBJ2-4 | TRBV27 | NA | TRBD2 | CASSGRTSGSWDIQYF | TGTGCCAGCAGTGGACGGACTAGCGGGAGTTGGGACATTCAGTACTTC
TRBJ2-4 | TRBV6-6 | NA | TRBD2 | CASSSPSGEKPLIQYF | TGTGCCAGCAGCAGTCCTAGCGGGGAGAAGCCCCTCATTCAGTACTTC
TRBJ1-3 | TRBV5-1 | NA | NA | CASSLEAGLSSGNTIYF | TGCGCCAGCAGCTTGGAAGCGGGATTAAGCTCTGGAAACACCATATATTTT
TRBJ2-7 | TRBV7-2 | NA | TRBD2 | CASTGTSTSYEQYF | TGTGCCAGCACCGGGACTAGCACCTCCTACGAGCAGTACTTC